Listed below are T cell receptor beta chains from one sample, sequenced in a study of T cell responses to AZD1222 COVID-19 vaccine. Libraries were prepared by immunoSEQ multiplex PCR; TCRdb keeps only in-frame clonotypes and omits some of them. The sample has about 75,000 clones, around 88% seen once. Material: peripheral blood, obtained 28 days after the second dose of the MenACWY control vaccine. The origin of the receptors is an adult who received the MenACWY meningococcal vaccine as a control. Both conserved end residues are part of each CDR3. D genes are given only for firm matches.

j_gene,v_gene,d_gene,CDR3nt,CDR3aa
TRBJ1-1,TRBV28,.,TGTGCCAGCAGCCCTTTATCTCAAAGGAACACTGAAGCTTTCTTT,CASSPLSQRNTEAFF
TRBJ2-1,TRBV5-1,.,TGCGCCAGCAGCTTGAGCAGCAACAATGAGCAGTTCTTC,CASSLSSNNEQFF
TRBJ1-2,TRBV10-3,TRBD1,TGTGCCATCACCGCAGGGGGCCAAAGGATTGATGGCTACACCTTC,CAITAGGQRIDGYTF
TRBJ2-7,TRBV28,.,TGTGCCAGCAGTCAAGACTGGAGCTCCTACGAGCAGTACTTC,CASSQDWSSYEQYF
TRBJ1-4,TRBV28,TRBD1,TGTGCCAGCAGGAGGACAGGGGAAAATGAAAAACTGTTTTTT,CASRRTGENEKLFF
TRBJ1-1,TRBV18,TRBD1,TGTGCCAGCTCACCACGACTACCACGGACAGGGGAAACTGAAGCTTTCTTT,CASSPRLPRTGETEAFF
TRBJ1-1,TRBV6-1,.,TGTGCCAGCAGTGAAGGTCCGTTTCGGACTGAAGCTTTCTTT,CASSEGPFRTEAFF
TRBJ2-5,TRBV11-1,TRBD2,TGTGCCAGCAGCCCAGGACTAGCGGACCAAGAGACCCAGTACTTC,CASSPGLADQETQYF
TRBJ1-6,TRBV3-1/TRBV3-2,.,TGTGCCAGCAGCCAAGAGGGCAGGTCCCGATCACCCCTCCACTTT,CASSQEGRSRSPLHF
TRBJ2-5,TRBV10-3,.,TGTGCCATCAGTGCTGACATGCAAGAGACCCAGTACTTC,CAISADMQETQYF
TRBJ2-7,TRBV9,TRBD1,TGTGCCAGCAGCGTAGAGGGACAGGGCTACGAGCAGTACTTC,CASSVEGQGYEQYF
TRBJ1-2,TRBV4-1,TRBD1,TGCGCCAGCAGCCAAGATCCGGACAGGGCGGGCTTGGGTAGCACCTTC,CASSQDPDRAGLGSTF
TRBJ1-3,TRBV7-2,.,TGTGCCAGCAGCTCCACCAGGGAGGGCACCATATATTTT,CASSSTREGTIYF
TRBJ1-5,TRBV29-1,TRBD1,TGCAGCGTTCGAGGACAGGGCAATCAGCCCCAGCATTTT,CSVRGQGNQPQHF
TRBJ2-2,TRBV19,TRBD2,TGTGCCAGTAGTATAGTACTAGCGTTGAACACCGGGGAGCTGTTTTTT,CASSIVLALNTGELFF
TRBJ1-3,TRBV5-1,.,TGCGCCAGCAGCCCCACCCAGGGAAACACCATATATTTT,CASSPTQGNTIYF
TRBJ2-5,TRBV5-4,.,TGTGCCAGCAGCTTGGGCTTCAGAGGGGAGACCCAGTACTTC,CASSLGFRGETQYF
TRBJ1-3,TRBV9,.,TGTGCCAGCAGCGTAGAACAGAGAGGAAACACCATATATTTT,CASSVEQRGNTIYF
TRBJ2-1,TRBV5-4,TRBD2,TGTGCCAGCAGCCCCGGACTAGCGGTTTACAATGAGCAGTTCTTC,CASSPGLAVYNEQFF
TRBJ1-5,TRBV5-8,.,TGTGCCAGCAGCTTGACGACCGGGACTGACTTTTTGCCCCAGCATTTT,CASSLTTGTDFLPQHF
TRBJ2-5,TRBV7-2,.,TGTGCCAGCAGCTTTCGGCTTGAGACCCAGTACTTC,CASSFRLETQYF
TRBJ2-1,TRBV27,.,TGTGCCAGCAGTCCCCTCGGCCTTATGGATGAGCAGTTCTTC,CASSPLGLMDEQFF
TRBJ2-5,TRBV5-8,.,TGTGCCAGCAGCTTGGTATTCGGGCCGAATAAACCGAGTCTCCAAGAGACCCAGTACTTC,CASSLVFGPNKPSLQETQYF
TRBJ2-3,TRBV4-1,TRBD2,TGCGCCAGCAGCCAAGATGGTGGGGGAGGGGATACGCAGTATTTT,CASSQDGGGGDTQYF
TRBJ2-3,TRBV7-2,TRBD2,TGTGCCAGCAGCTTAGACGGGGGGAGCACAGATACGCAGTATTTT,CASSLDGGSTDTQYF
TRBJ1-4,TRBV2,TRBD1,TGTGCCAGCACCCGGGACAGGGGTTCTACTAATGAAAAACTGTTTTTT,CASTRDRGSTNEKLFF
TRBJ1-1,TRBV12-3/TRBV12-4,.,TGTGCCAGCAGTTTAGGACGGAATGAAGCTTTCTTT,CASSLGRNEAFF
TRBJ1-5,TRBV2,TRBD1,TGTGCCAGCAGTTACAGGGGTGTAAGTTCAGCTGATCAGCCCCAGCATTTT,CASSYRGVSSADQPQHF
TRBJ2-7,TRBV19,.,TGTGCCAGTACCCTCGGGGCAGGGGACTACGAGCAGTACTTC,CASTLGAGDYEQYF
TRBJ1-2,TRBV19,.,TGTGCCAGTAGTATATGGGCAGGGGCGAATTCTAACTATGGCTACACCTTC,CASSIWAGANSNYGYTF